The 13 T cell receptor beta chains presented below share a single source sample, sequenced in a study of blood T cell repertoires in COVID-19. The repertoire was sequenced with immunoSEQ multiplex PCR; TCRdb's copy has only in-frame clones and lacks some. The sample shows approximately 150,000 clones, over 65% of them seen only once. The sample consisted of peripheral blood. The receptors were sampled from a human donor in a cohort sampled during active COVID-19.

As DNA, the CDR3 is TGTGCCAGCATCACCCTTCGGGAGATCTTCTATGGCTACACCTTC. Translating gives CASITLREIFYGYTF. The gene calls are TRBV6-5 and TRBJ1-2, with no clear D. CDR1 MNHEY and CDR2 SVGAGI come from the germline V gene. Between the trimmed V and J ends, which lost 7 bases and 4 bases, there was a span of 19 bases. This CDR3 comprises 15 residues.

This chain links TRBV14 with TRBJ1-1; D is unclear. The CDR3 loop spans 14 amino acids. Trimming took off 2 bases at V and 4 bases at J, with 11 bases between the two ends. Germline V CDR1 and CDR2: SGHDN, FVKESK. CDR3 nucleotides: TGTGCCAGCAGCCAATCGGCAAGAGGCACTGAAGCTTTCTTT. This codes for CASSQSARGTEAFF.

The V call is TRBV28, the J call TRBJ2-7; 8 bases map to TRBD2. J gave up 3 bases and V 8 bases, and 6 bases lay outside the gene matches. This CDR3 spans 13 amino acids. Germline CDR1 reads MDHEN; CDR2 reads SYDVKM. CDR3 nucleotide sequence: TGTGCCAGCTATTCCGGGGGGGGCTACGAGCAGTACTTC. Translating it yields CASYSGGGYEQYF.

The chain couples TRBV7-9 to TRBJ1-3; no firm D call. The V end was cut by 8 bases, the J end by 1 base, with 12 bases between. Germline CDR1 reads SEHNR; CDR2 reads FQNEAQ (reference sequence). The CDR3 totals 14 residues. CDR3 DNA sequence: TGTGCCAGCCACCCTTCGGGGTCTGGAAACACCATATATTTT. It specifies CASHPSGSGNTIYF.

V is TRBV9 and J is TRBJ2-3, with 7 bases lining up with TRBD1. Unmatched junction bases numbered 12, after V lost 4 bases and J lost 1 base. The length of the CDR3 is 17 residues. Germline loops: CDR1 SGDLS, CDR2 YYNGEE. The CDR3 sequence is CASSLGTVPQGTDTQYF. The CDR3 DNA follows: TGTGCCAGCAGCCTTGGGACAGTCCCGCAGGGCACAGATACGCAGTATTTT.

CDR3 in amino acids: CASSEQGGQPQHF. CDR3 sequence (DNA): TGTGCCAGCAGTGAACAGGGTGGGCAGCCCCAGCATTTT. The chain recombines TRBV6-4 with TRBJ1-5; a weak D match, TRBD1 (6 bases). CDR1 is MRHNA, CDR2 SNTAGT, per germline. Between the trimmed V and J ends, which lost 3 bases and 7 bases, there was a span of 10 bases. CDR3 length: 13 residues.

This sequence joins TRBV5-1 and TRBJ1-2; 7 bases are shared with TRBD1. Germline loops: CDR1 SGHRS, CDR2 YFSETQ. Losses at the gene ends were 3 bases for V and 0 bases for J; bases not matched to a gene: 2. CDR3 length: 14 amino acids. The CDR3 sequence: CASSWDRPNYGYTF. In DNA, the CDR3 is TGCGCCAGCAGCTGGGACAGACCTAACTATGGCTACACCTTC. Looking up the rest from reference TRBV5-1 and TRBJ1-2 gives the full variable domain: KAGVTQTPRYLIKTRGQQVTLSCSPISGHRSVSWYQQTPGQGLQFLFEYFSETQRNKGNFPGRFSGRQFSNSRSEMNVSTLELGDSALYLCASSWDRPNYGYTFGSGTRLTVV.

V usage is TRBV19 and J usage is TRBJ1-5; possible D gene TRBD1, 6 bases. This CDR3 spans 15 amino acids. V lost 6 bases to trimming and J lost 2 bases, with 14 bases between them. Germline CDR1 is LNHDA and CDR2 is SQIVND (reference sequence). CDR3 loop: CASREGQMGNQPQHF. CDR3 bases: TGTGCCAGTAGGGAAGGACAGATGGGCAATCAGCCCCAGCATTTT.

V is TRBV5-6 and J is TRBJ2-2, with 12 bases aligning to TRBD2. The V and J ends lost 4 bases and 4 bases, in that order; junction bases with no gene match: 8. CDR1 and CDR2 from the germline V gene are SGHDT and YYEEEE. The CDR3 covers 17 residues. This CDR3 is CASSPGLAGLVTGELFF. In nucleotides, the CDR3 is TGTGCCAGCAGCCCAGGACTAGCGGGGTTGGTCACCGGGGAGCTGTTTTTT.

This clone was detected only once. The chain carries TRBV18 and TRBJ2-1; a possible D gene is TRBD2 (6 bases). Per the germline V gene, CDR1 is KGHSH and CDR2 is LQKENI. The CDR3 totals 16 residues. V was shortened by 4 bases and J by 9 bases, with 22 bases between the two germline ends. The CDR3 region is CASSLLRLSSGGEQFF. In DNA, the CDR3 is TGTGCCAGCTCACTCTTGCGGCTTTCCTCCGGGGGTGAGCAGTTCTTC.

V and J are TRBV7-2 and TRBJ2-2, with TRBD2 matching 8 bases. With 2 bases clipped from V and 4 bases from J, the junction kept 6 bases outside the gene matches. In germline, CDR1 is SGHTA, CDR2 FQGNSA. This CDR3 has 16 amino acids. CDR3 amino acids: CASSLRSGSSTGELFF. CDR3 DNA sequence: TGTGCCAGCAGCTTAAGGAGCGGGAGTAGCACCGGGGAGCTGTTTTTT.

A single count supports this clone. In DNA form, the CDR3 reads TGTGCCAGTAGTCCCCGGCGGTCTAATGAAAAACTGTTTTTT. This translates into CASSPRRSNEKLFF. The rearrangement links TRBV19 to TRBJ1-4; D unclear. The CDR3 totals 14 residues. Germline loops: CDR1 LNHDA, CDR2 SQIVND (reference sequence). The germline V and J ends were trimmed by 5 bases and 3 bases, with 10 bases remaining between them.

This clone occurred a few times. The gene calls are TRBV4-1 and TRBJ2-1; D perhaps matches TRBD2 (6 bases). There are 14 residues in the CDR3. With 5 bases removed from V and 3 bases from J, the gap between germline ends came to 11 bases. Germline CDR1 and CDR2: MGHRA and YSYEKL. CDR3 nucleotides: TGCGCCAGCAGCACCGGGACTCTCTACAATGAGCAGTTCTTC. Its protein product is CASSTGTLYNEQFF.